A single sample is the source of the 11 T cell receptor beta chains below, sequenced in a study of OX40 agonist ivuxolimab in advanced cancers. The repertoire was sequenced with immunoSEQ multiplex PCR; TCRdb's copy has only in-frame clones and lacks some. The sample shows tens of thousands of clones, 89% of them seen only once. Sequences were derived from CD4+ or CD8+ T cells sorted from blood, sampled in a trial of the OX40 agonist ivuxolimab. These receptors were obtained from an adult with an advanced solid tumor such as melanoma, head and neck, liver or kidney cancer.

This chain links TRBV29-1 with TRBJ1-2; TRBD1 might be the D (6 bases). The CDR3 extends over 12 amino acids. V was trimmed by 7 bases and J by 5 bases, leaving 14 bases between them. Germline assignment: CDR1 SQVTM and CDR2 ANQGSEA. CDR3 in amino acids: CSASSGEYGYTF. DNA for the CDR3: TGCAGCGCCAGCTCAGGGGAGTATGGCTACACCTTC.

The chain uses TRBV5-6 and TRBJ2-5; 7 bases match TRBD1. Germline V lookup: CDR1 SGHDT, CDR2 YYEEEE. V was clipped by 6 bases and J by 2 bases; unmatched bases: 10. This CDR3 has 15 amino acids. The CDR3 DNA sequence: TGTGCCAGCACCTTTTTTACGACAGGGCAAGAGACCCAGTACTTC. The encoded protein is CASTFFTTGQETQYF.

J is TRBJ2-3 and V is TRBV7-3; D is unresolved. Trimming took off 2 bases at V and 2 bases at J, with 8 bases between the two ends. There are 14 residues in the CDR3. The germline V gene encodes CDR1 SGHTA and CDR2 FQGTGA. The CDR3: CASSLGVDTDTQYF. The CDR3 bases are TGTGCCAGCAGCTTAGGGGTTGACACAGATACGCAGTATTTT.

A note on this clone: Distinct nucleotide sequences in the sample also encode this CDR3. The V and J genes are TRBV7-2 and TRBJ2-2; 7 bases map to TRBD2. The ends lost 1 base at V and 1 base at J; junction bases unmatched: 0. CDR3 size: 15 residues. Looked up from germline, CDR1 is SGHTA and CDR2 is FQGNSA. The CDR3 here is CASSLGGGNTGELFF. CDR3 sequence (DNA): TGTGCCAGCAGCTTAGGCGGGGGGAACACCGGGGAGCTGTTTTTT. Complete variable domain (other parts from reference TRBV7-2 and TRBJ2-2): GAGVSQSPSNKVTEKGKDVELRCDPISGHTALYWYRQSLGQGLEFLIYFQGNSAPDKSGLPSDRFSAERTGGSVSTLTIQRTQQEDSAVYLCASSLGGGNTGELFFGEGSRLTVL.

This clone has only a few counts. The genes are TRBV6-1 and TRBJ1-1; 9 bases fit TRBD1. The CDR3 length is 15 residues. Losses at the gene ends were 4 bases for V and 5 bases for J; bases not matched to a gene: 8. Germline CDR1 MNHNS, CDR2 SASEGT. The CDR3 spells CASSGYRGLDTEAFF. CDR3 DNA sequence: TGTGCCAGCAGTGGATACAGGGGGCTGGATACTGAAGCTTTCTTT.

This chain joins TRBV27 and TRBJ2-3; no clear D gene. Germline values: CDR1 MNHEY, CDR2 SMNVEV (reference sequence). V was shortened by 2 bases and J by 2 bases, with 8 bases between the two germline ends. The CDR3 has 14 amino acids. The CDR3 protein is CASSLRAFTDTQYF. As DNA, the CDR3 is TGTGCCAGCAGTTTAAGAGCTTTCACAGATACGCAGTATTTT.

This chain joins TRBV19 and TRBJ2-1, with D unresolved. V was trimmed by 9 bases and J by 2 bases, leaving 14 bases between them. This CDR3 spans 14 amino acids. From germline, CDR1 is LNHDA and CDR2 SQIVND (reference sequence). The CDR3 sequence is CARRQALTYNEQFF. CDR3 in DNA: TGTGCCAGACGACAAGCCTTAACCTACAATGAGCAGTTCTTC.

The genes are TRBV25-1 and TRBJ2-5; TRBD2 matches 8 bases. CDR3 length: 15 residues. Germline CDR1 is MGHDK and CDR2 is SYGVNS. J lost 3 bases, V lost 1 base, and 4 bases had no gene match. The CDR3 loop is CASSEWAGGEETQYF. CDR3 coding DNA: TGTGCCAGCAGTGAATGGGCCGGGGGGGAAGAGACCCAGTACTTC.

V usage is TRBV6-4 and J usage is TRBJ1-1, with 7 bases aligning to TRBD1. The germline CDR1 and CDR2 sequences are MRHNA and SNTAGT. V dropped 4 bases and J dropped 6; count of bases not matched to a gene: 8. This CDR3 comprises 14 residues. The CDR3 nucleotides are TGTGCCAGCAGTGCCCGACAGGGAGTGGCTGAAGCTTTCTTT. The encoded protein is CASSARQGVAEAFF.

The chain recombines TRBV6-5 with TRBJ1-4; 8 positions agree with TRBD1. Trimming cost V 4 bases and J 1 base; bases outside gene matches: 2. The V gene's germline CDR1 is MNHEY and CDR2 SVGAGI. The CDR3 loop spans 15 amino acids. CDR3 in amino acids: CASSSDRGTNEKLFF. The CDR3 nucleotides are TGTGCCAGCAGTTCCGACAGGGGAACTAATGAAAAACTGTTTTTT.

This chain connects TRBV2 to TRBJ1-5; D gene ambiguous. The CDR3 loop spans 14 amino acids. V lost 5 bases and J 4 bases, leaving 12 bases between the germline ends. CDR1 is SNHLY, CDR2 FYNNEI, per germline. For the CDR3, the DNA is TGTGCCAGCAGTATGATTCAGATAAATCAGCCCCAGCATTTT. Residues: CASSMIQINQPQHF.